One sample yielded the 17 T cell receptor beta chains listed below, sequenced in a study of beta chain features in type 1 diabetes. Expressed TCRB transcripts were sequenced because the entire RNA isolate underwent reverse transcription. Using immunoSEQ multiplex PCR, the repertoire was profiled, and TCRdb retains in-frame clones only, with some absent. The sample includes roughly 450,000 clones, about 10% seen only once; the top ten take approximately 0.045%. The specimen was naive CD4+ T cells from blood. These receptors all come from a woman younger than 35 in good health.

The V call is TRBV2, the J call TRBJ2-5; D not resolved. Trimming shortened V by 2 bases and J by 4 bases, and 5 bases separated the two germline ends. The germline V gene encodes CDR1 SNHLY and CDR2 FYNNEI. The CDR3 is 12 amino acids. Here the CDR3 reads CASSEPRETQYF. The CDR3 DNA follows: TGTGCCAGCAGTGAACCGAGAGAGACCCAGTACTTC.

This clone was detected a few times. The V and J genes are TRBV15 and TRBJ2-7, with D maybe TRBD1 (5 bases). This CDR3 has 15 residues. The V gene lost 0 bases and the J gene lost 4 bases, with 13 bases spanning the gap. Germline CDR1 is LNHNV and CDR2 is YYDKDF (reference sequence). The CDR3 DNA sequence: TGTGCCACCAGCAGAGATGTGGGGCATGGTTACGAGCAGTACGTC. It yields the protein CATSRDVGHGYEQYV.

CDR3 DNA sequence: TGTGCCAGCAGCCCAATCATCCAGGGATCCGAGCAGTACTTC. It is translated as CASSPIIQGSEQYF. This chain joins TRBV7-9 and TRBJ2-7; weak D call: TRBD1 (5 bases). Looked up from germline, CDR1 is SEHNR and CDR2 is FQNEAQ (reference sequence). V dropped 5 bases and J dropped 6 bases, with 17 bases sitting between them. This CDR3 is built from 14 residues.

This clone is a singleton in its sample. This chain joins TRBV5-1 and TRBJ2-7; the D is unclear. This CDR3 is built from 14 residues. CDR1 and CDR2 from the germline V gene are SGHRS and YFSETQ. With 0 bases removed from V and 2 bases from J, the gap between germline ends came to 9 bases. CDR3 in amino acids: CASSLGAGTYEQYV. CDR3 in DNA: TGCGCCAGCAGCTTGGGGGCAGGTACCTACGAGCAGTACGTC.

V is TRBV7-9 and J is TRBJ1-2; D call uncertain. The CDR3 totals 15 residues. The germline V gene encodes CDR1 SEHNR and CDR2 FQNEAQ (reference sequence). The V end was cut by 4 bases, the J end by 8 bases, with 20 bases between. The CDR3 is CASSWLTRERDGYTF. In nucleotides, the CDR3 is TGTGCCAGCAGCTGGCTAACCCGGGAAAGAGACGGCTACACCTTC.

The sample holds a few counts of this clone. This chain joins TRBV7-2 and TRBJ2-3; either TRBD1 or TRBD2 may fit D (6 bases each). The CDR3 totals 15 residues. Germline V lookup: CDR1 SGHTA, CDR2 FQGNSA. V lost 5 bases and J lost 1, with 13 bases in between. CDR3 loop: CASSPWGAGTDTQYF. CDR3 nucleotides: TGTGCCAGCAGCCCATGGGGGGCCGGCACAGATACGCAGTATTTT.

The rearrangement uses TRBV6-6 and TRBJ1-2; TRBD1 is a possible D gene (6 bases). CDR1 MNHNY and CDR2 SVGAGI come from the germline V gene (reference sequence). The CDR3 loop spans 14 amino acids. V was clipped by 10 bases and J by 8 bases, with 23 bases between them. This CDR3 reads CATFQRGALRGYTF. The CDR3 coding sequence is TGTGCCACCTTTCAGCGGGGGGCGCTTCGAGGCTACACCTTC.

This clone was detected only a few times. The chain has TRBV4-3 and TRBJ2-3; D is unclear. Germline values: CDR1 LGHNA, CDR2 YSLEER. CDR3 length equals 15 residues. V lost 0 bases and J lost 2, with 9 bases in between. The CDR3 bases are TGCGCCAGCAGCCAAGACCCGTTGGTCACAGATACGCAGTATTTT. Translation gives CASSQDPLVTDTQYF.

This clone was seen a few times. The chain links TRBV10-3 to TRBJ1-2; TRBD1 aligns across 11 bases. This CDR3 is 15 amino acids long. CDR1 and CDR2 (germline): ENHRY, SYGVKD. V lost 4 bases, J lost 3 bases, and 4 bases stayed unmatched. The CDR3 DNA reads as TGTGCCATCAGTGTGAGGACAGGGGGCGACTATGGCTACACCTTC. Protein product: CAISVRTGGDYGYTF.

This chain connects TRBV29-1 to TRBJ1-1, with a tentative D call TRBD1 (6 bases). V was shortened by 8 bases and J by 3 bases, with 16 bases between the two germline ends. The germline V gene encodes CDR1 SQVTM and CDR2 ANQGSEA. The CDR3 runs 13 residues. CDR3 residues: CSMTTGADTEAFF. For the CDR3, the DNA is TGCAGCATGACGACGGGGGCTGACACTGAAGCTTTCTTT.

The rearrangement joins TRBV7-9 to TRBJ2-1; D might be TRBD1 or TRBD2, each matching 6 bases. CDR3 length equals 15 residues. Trimming pared 7 bases from V and 8 bases from J, leaving 21 bases between. CDR1 and CDR2 (germline): SEHNR, FQNEAQ (reference sequence). CDR3 DNA sequence: TGTGCCAGCAAACGAGGGGGGTCCACTTTCGATGAGCAGTTCTTC. Amino acids: CASKRGGSTFDEQFF.

The sample holds a few counts of this clone. The chain has TRBV7-9 and TRBJ2-7, with a tentative D call TRBD1 (6 bases). CDR1 and CDR2 from the germline V gene are SEHNR and FQNEAQ (reference sequence). V was shortened by 5 bases and J by 5 bases, with 19 bases between the two germline ends. The CDR3 covers 15 residues. The DNA for the CDR3 is TGTGCCAGCAGCCCCCTAGGGGGTTTGGGGGACGAGCAGTACTTC. Translation gives CASSPLGGLGDEQYF.

The J gene is TRBJ1-1, the V gene TRBV6-5; D gene ambiguous. The CDR3 extends over 14 amino acids. Germline loops: CDR1 MNHEY, CDR2 SVGAGI. Trimming removed 4 bases from V and 5 bases from J, with 14 bases in between. CDR3 DNA sequence: TGTGCCAGCAGTTCCCTGAGTAGGGTGACTGAAGCTTTCTTT. It translates to CASSSLSRVTEAFF.

This clone showed up just a few times. This chain connects TRBV18 to TRBJ2-5, with D hard to call. V was clipped by 4 bases and J by 2 bases, with 5 bases between them. The germline CDR1 and CDR2 sequences are KGHSH and LQKENI. The CDR3 consists of 12 residues. The CDR3 reads CASSQGQETQYF. The CDR3 DNA sequence: TGTGCCAGCTCACAAGGGCAAGAGACCCAGTACTTC.

The CDR3 is CAISEAPAGELFF. As DNA, the CDR3 is TGTGCCATCAGTGAGGCCCCCGCCGGGGAGCTGTTTTTT. The J gene is TRBJ2-2, the V gene TRBV10-3; unclear D gene. This CDR3 comprises 13 residues. Germline CDR1 is ENHRY and CDR2 is SYGVKD. V shed 2 bases and J shed 6 bases, with 7 bases lying between them.

V and J are TRBV9 and TRBJ2-3; the match to TRBD2 covers 11 bases. The CDR3 totals 16 residues. CDR1 and CDR2 from the germline V gene are SGDLS and YYNGEE. V was pared by 3 bases and J by 2 bases, with 5 bases of the junction left unmatched. CDR3 bases: TGTGCCAGCAGCGCGGGACTAGCGGAGAACACAGATACGCAGTATTTT. Residues: CASSAGLAENTDTQYF.

The chain employs TRBV7-2 and TRBJ2-4, with D perhaps matching TRBD1 (5 bases). In germline, CDR1 is SGHTA, CDR2 FQGNSA. Trimming removed 5 bases from V and 2 bases from J, with 19 bases in between. This CDR3 is built from 17 residues. The CDR3 is CASSPGVMAGTKNIQYF. CDR3 bases: TGTGCCAGCAGCCCCGGCGTCATGGCAGGGACCAAAAACATTCAGTACTTC.